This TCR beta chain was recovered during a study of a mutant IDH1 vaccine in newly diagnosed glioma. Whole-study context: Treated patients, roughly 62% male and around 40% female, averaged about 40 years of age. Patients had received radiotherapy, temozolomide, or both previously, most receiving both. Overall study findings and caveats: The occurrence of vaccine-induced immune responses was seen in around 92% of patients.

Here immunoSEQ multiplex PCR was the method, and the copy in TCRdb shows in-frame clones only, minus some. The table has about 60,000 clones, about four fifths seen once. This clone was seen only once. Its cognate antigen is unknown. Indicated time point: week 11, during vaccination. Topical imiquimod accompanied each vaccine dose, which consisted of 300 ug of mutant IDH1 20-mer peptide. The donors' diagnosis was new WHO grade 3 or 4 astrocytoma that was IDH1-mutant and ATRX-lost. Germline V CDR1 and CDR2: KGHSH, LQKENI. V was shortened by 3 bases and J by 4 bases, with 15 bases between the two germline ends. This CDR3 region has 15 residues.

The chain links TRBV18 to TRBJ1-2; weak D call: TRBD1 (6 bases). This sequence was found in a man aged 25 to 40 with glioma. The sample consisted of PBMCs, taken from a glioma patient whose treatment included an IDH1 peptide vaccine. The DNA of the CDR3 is TGTGCCAGCTCACCGGGGACACAAAGGTTCTATGGCTACACCTTC. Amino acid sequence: CASSPGTQRFYGYTF. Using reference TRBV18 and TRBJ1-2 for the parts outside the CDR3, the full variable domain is NAGVMQNPRHLVRRRGQEARLRCSPMKGHSHVYWYRQLPEEGLKFMVYLQKENIIDESGMPKERFSAEFPKEGPSILRIQQVVRGDSAAYFCASSPGTQRFYGYTFGSGTRLTVV.